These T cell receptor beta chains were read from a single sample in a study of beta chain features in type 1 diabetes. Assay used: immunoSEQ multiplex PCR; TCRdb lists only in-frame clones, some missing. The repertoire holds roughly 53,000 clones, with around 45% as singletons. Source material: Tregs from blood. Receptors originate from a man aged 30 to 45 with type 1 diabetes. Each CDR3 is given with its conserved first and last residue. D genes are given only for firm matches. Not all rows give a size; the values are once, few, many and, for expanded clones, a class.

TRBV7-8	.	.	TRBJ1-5	CASSLELGVGAGTVSQPQHF	TGTGCCAGCAGCTTAGAATTGGGGGTCGGGGCCGGGACTGTATCTCAACCCCAGCATTTT
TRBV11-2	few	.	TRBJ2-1	CASRSPRGVDYNEQFF	TGTGCCAGCAGGTCCCCTAGGGGCGTAGACTACAATGAGCAGTTCTTC
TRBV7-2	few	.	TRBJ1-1	CASSLLLGGLAEAFF	TGTGCCAGCAGCTTACTGTTGGGAGGGCTTGCTGAAGCTTTCTTT
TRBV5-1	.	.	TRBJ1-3	CASSRTQGPLSGNTIYF	TGCGCCAGCAGCCGGACACAAGGCCCCCTCTCTGGAAACACCATATATTTT
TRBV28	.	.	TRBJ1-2	CASSHSTGGIYGYTF	TGTGCCAGCAGTCACTCTACGGGGGGCATCTATGGCTACACCTTC
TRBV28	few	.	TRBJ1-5	CASSSIDQPQHF	TGTGCCAGCAGTTCTATAGATCAGCCCCAGCATTTT
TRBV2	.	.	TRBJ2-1	CASTRQPPRYEQFF	TGTGCCAGCACCCGCCAACCCCCTCGGTATGAGCAGTTCTTC
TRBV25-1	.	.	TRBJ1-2	CASSEFGGRSQGYTF	TGTGCCAGCAGTGAATTCGGGGGGCGTTCTCAAGGCTACACCTTC
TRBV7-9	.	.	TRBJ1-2	CASSPGQRVPGYTF	TGTGCCAGCAGCCCCGGACAGCGAGTGCCTGGCTACACCTTC
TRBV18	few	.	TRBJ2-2	CASSPQAGRNGELFF	TGTGCCAGCTCTCCCCAAGCAGGGCGGAACGGGGAGCTGTTTTTT
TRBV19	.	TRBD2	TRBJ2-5	CASSGLAVGETQYF	TGTGCCAGTAGTGGCCTAGCGGTGGGGGAGACCCAGTACTTC
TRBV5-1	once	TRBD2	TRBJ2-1	CAITGSGSGDEQFF	TGCGCCATTACGGGGAGCGGGAGTGGCGATGAGCAGTTCTTC
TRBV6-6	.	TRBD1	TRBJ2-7	CASSEPGQGAEQYF	TGTGCCAGCAGTGAGCCGGGACAGGGGGCCGAGCAGTACTTC
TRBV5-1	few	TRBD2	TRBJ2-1	CASSSRSGGNNEQFF	TGCGCCAGCAGCTCCCGGAGCGGGGGTAACAATGAGCAGTTCTTC
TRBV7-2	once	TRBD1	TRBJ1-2	CASSPGQGWYGYTF	TGTGCCAGCAGCCCTGGACAGGGATGGTATGGCTACACCTTC
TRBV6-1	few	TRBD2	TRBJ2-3	CASSTSETSTDTQYF	TGTGCCAGCTCGACTAGCGAGACGAGCACAGATACGCAGTATTTT
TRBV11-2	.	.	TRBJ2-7	CASSLAGQSYEQYF	TGTGCCAGCAGCTTAGCGGGACAAAGCTACGAGCAGTACTTC
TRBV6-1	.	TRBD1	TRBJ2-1	CASSEGQGPYNEQFF	TGTGCCAGCAGTGAGGGACAGGGCCCCTACAATGAGCAGTTCTTC
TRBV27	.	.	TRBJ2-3	CASSPSSAAGASTDTQYF	TGTGCCAGCAGTCCATCCTCGGCGGCAGGGGCTAGCACAGATACGCAGTATTTT
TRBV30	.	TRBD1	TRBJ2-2	CAWNHGQGTGELFF	TGTGCCTGGAACCACGGACAGGGAACCGGGGAGCTGTTTTTT
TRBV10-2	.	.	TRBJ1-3	CAAGVPGNTIYF	TGCGCCGCCGGGGTTCCTGGAAACACCATATATTTT
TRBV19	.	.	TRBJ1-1	CASSLTRNTEAFF	TGTGCCAGTAGTCTCACTCGGAACACTGAAGCTTTCTTT
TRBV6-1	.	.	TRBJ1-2	CASSEMYGGGMSGYTF	TGTGCCAGCAGTGAAATGTATGGGGGGGGAATGAGTGGCTACACCTTC
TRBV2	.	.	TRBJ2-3	CASSDGGSTDTQYF	TGTGCCAGCAGTGACGGCGGGAGCACAGATACGCAGTATTTT
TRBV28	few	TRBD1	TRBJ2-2	CASSPGTENTGELFF	TGTGCCAGCAGCCCCGGGACAGAGAACACCGGGGAGCTGTTTTTT
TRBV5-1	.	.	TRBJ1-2	CASRPELGGRGSDGYTF	TGCGCCAGCAGACCCGAATTAGGTGGCAGGGGATCGGACGGCTACACCTTC
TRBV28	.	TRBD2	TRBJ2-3	CASRSMGTSGRASTQYF	TGTGCCAGCAGATCGATGGGGACTAGCGGGAGGGCCAGTACGCAGTATTTT
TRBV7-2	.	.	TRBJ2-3	CASSLRRDRADTQYF	TGTGCCAGCAGCTTACGGCGGGATCGGGCAGATACGCAGTATTTT
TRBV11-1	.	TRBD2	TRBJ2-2	CASTLTSAEYGELFF	TGTGCCAGCACTCTGACTAGCGCGGAGTACGGGGAGCTGTTTTTT
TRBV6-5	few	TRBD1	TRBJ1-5	CASSRTGSQPQHF	TGTGCCAGCAGTCGGACAGGTTCTCAGCCCCAGCATTTT
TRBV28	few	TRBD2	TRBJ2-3	CASLLAGPNTQYF	TGTGCCAGCCTACTAGCGGGACCTAATACGCAGTATTTT
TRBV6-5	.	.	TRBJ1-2	CASTSLEANYGYTF	TGTGCCAGCACTTCTTTAGAGGCGAACTATGGCTACACCTTC
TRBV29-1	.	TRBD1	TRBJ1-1	CSVIRQGSEAFF	TGCAGCGTTATCAGACAGGGGTCTGAAGCTTTCTTT
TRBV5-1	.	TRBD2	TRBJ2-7	CASSFVAGGSYEQYF	TGCGCCAGCAGCTTTGTAGCGGGAGGCTCCTACGAGCAGTACTTC
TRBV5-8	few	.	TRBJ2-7	CASSYRLTENLGQF	TGTGCCAGCAGCTACAGATTGACCGAAAATTTAGGACAGTTC
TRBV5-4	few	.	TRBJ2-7	CASSMTVAPYEQYF	TGTGCCAGCAGCATGACAGTCGCACCCTACGAGCAGTACTTC
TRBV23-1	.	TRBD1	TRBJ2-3	CASSRGTGNCTDTQYF	TGCGCCAGCAGTCGAGGGACAGGGAACTGCACAGATACGCAGTATTTT
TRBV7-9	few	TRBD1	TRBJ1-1	CASSQRGQGGRTEAFF	TGTGCCAGCAGCCAACGAGGACAGGGAGGACGAACTGAAGCTTTCTTT
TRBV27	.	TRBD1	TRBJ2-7	CASSPGQYRQYF	TGTGCCAGCAGTCCGGGACAGTATCGGCAGTACTTC
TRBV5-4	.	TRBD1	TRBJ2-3	CASSFRTGATDTQYF	TGTGCCAGCAGCTTCCGGACAGGGGCCACAGATACGCAGTATTTT
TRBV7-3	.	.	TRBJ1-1	CASSPITGNTEAFF	TGTGCCAGCAGCCCAATAACCGGGAACACTGAAGCTTTCTTT
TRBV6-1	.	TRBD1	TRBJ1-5	CASSGGTGMNQPQHF	TGTGCCAGCAGTGGAGGGACAGGGATGAATCAGCCCCAGCATTTT
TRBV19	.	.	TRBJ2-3	CASSTGGNTQYF	TGTGCCAGTAGTACGGGGGGCAATACGCAGTATTTT
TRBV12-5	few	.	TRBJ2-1	CASALQGPWSEQFF	TGTGCTAGTGCCCTACAGGGACCGTGGAGTGAGCAGTTCTTC
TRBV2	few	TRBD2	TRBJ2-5	CASSQAGGETQYF	TGTGCCAGCAGCCAGGCGGGGGGAGAGACCCAGTACTTC
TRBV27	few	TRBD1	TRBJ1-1	CASSPTGGKRTEAFF	TGTGCCAGCAGCCCTACAGGGGGCAAGAGGACTGAAGCTTTCTTT
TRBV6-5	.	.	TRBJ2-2	CASSLSSRTGELFF	TGTGCCAGCAGTTTGTCGTCGAGGACCGGGGAGCTGTTTTTT
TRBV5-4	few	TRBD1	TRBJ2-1	CASSPRDRGGREQFF	TGTGCCAGCAGCCCCCGGGACAGGGGTGGTCGCGAGCAGTTCTTC
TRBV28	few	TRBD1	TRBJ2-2	CASSSDGPGTGVAGELFF	TGTGCCAGCAGTTCAGACGGCCCCGGGACAGGGGTGGCCGGGGAGCTGTTTTTT
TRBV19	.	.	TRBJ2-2	CASSIRTTMNTGELFF	TGTGCCAGTAGTATCCGGACTACAATGAACACCGGGGAGCTGTTTTTT
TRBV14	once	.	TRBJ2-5	CASSQFLQETQYF	TGTGCCAGCAGCCAATTTCTCCAAGAGACCCAGTACTTC
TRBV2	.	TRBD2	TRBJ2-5	CASSKTSGRSVGGETQYF	TGTGCCAGCAGTAAGACTAGCGGGAGATCGGTAGGGGGAGAGACCCAGTACTTC